The entry that follows covers one TCR beta chain sequence. As yet, its antigen is unknown. The data were obtained in a study of cytomegalovirus exposure and HLA in healthy donors. General study findings and limits: Later analysis identified several of the most significant clusters that appeared linked to common viral pathogens. Per a later analysis, about 17,000 TCR beta sequences showed association with HLA alleles at 0.05 false discovery rate.

V lost 5 bases and J lost 2, with 9 bases in between. Germline V gene data show CDR1 as SGHVS and CDR2 as FNYEAQ. The CDR3 sequence is 14 residues long. 13 Jbeta primers and 60 Vbeta primers were used for the PCR. Method: immunoSEQ multiplex PCR; TCRdb's copy keeps in-frame clones and lacks some. The sample shows about 150,000 clones, about 75% of them seen only once. This sequence joins TRBV7-6 and TRBJ1-4; D is unresolved. The TCR comes from a young man in good health and CMV-seronegative. What was sequenced was PBMCs. CDR3 coding DNA: TGTGCCAGCAGCCGCCCGGGGACTAATGAAAAACTGTTTTTT. Its protein product is CASSRPGTNEKLFF.